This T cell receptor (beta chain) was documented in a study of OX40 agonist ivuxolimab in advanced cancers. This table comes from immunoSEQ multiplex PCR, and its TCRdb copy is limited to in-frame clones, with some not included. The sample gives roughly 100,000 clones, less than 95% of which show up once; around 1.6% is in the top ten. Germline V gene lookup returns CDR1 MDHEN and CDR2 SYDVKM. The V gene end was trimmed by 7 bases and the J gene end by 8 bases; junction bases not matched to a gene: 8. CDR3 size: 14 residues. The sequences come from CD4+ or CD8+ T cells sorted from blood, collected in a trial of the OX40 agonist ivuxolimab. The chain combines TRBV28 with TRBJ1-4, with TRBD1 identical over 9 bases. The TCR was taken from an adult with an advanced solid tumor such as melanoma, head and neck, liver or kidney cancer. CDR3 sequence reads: CASTTGGGNEKLFF. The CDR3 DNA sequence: TGTGCCAGCACGACAGGGGGTGGAAACGAAAAACTGTTTTTT. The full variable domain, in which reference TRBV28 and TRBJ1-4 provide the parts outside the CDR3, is DVKVTQSSRYLVKRTGEKVFLECVQDMDHENMFWYRQDPGLGLRLIYFSYDVKMKEKGDIPEGYSVSREKKERFSLILESASTNQTSMYLCASTTGGGNEKLFFGSGTQLSVL.